A selection of T cell receptor beta chains follows, all from one sample in a study of T cells in Graves' hyperthyroidism and ophthalmopathy. TCRdb reanalysed the multiplex PCR reads using MiXCR and keeps one entry per CDR3 protein. The repertoire consists of more than 350,000 distinct CDR3 sequences, with 15% occurring once and the leading ten covering less than 35%. The sequenced material came from blood. The receptors derive from a woman aged 25 to 39 with Graves' hyperthyroidism. Both conserved end residues are part of each CDR3. Fields, in order: D gene, clone size, J gene, V gene, CDR3 DNA, CDR3 protein. A D gene is named only where the DNA matches it firmly. Clone size is shown for a subset of rows, as once, few, many or a class of expanded clone.

d_gene: -; abundance: many; j_gene: TRBJ1-2; v_gene: TRBV18; CDR3nt: TGTGCCAGCTCACCATCCACGGGACGGACTAACTATGGCTACACCTTC; CDR3aa: CASSPSTGRTNYGYTF
d_gene: -; abundance: many; j_gene: TRBJ2-1; v_gene: TRBV28; CDR3nt: TGTGCCAGCAGTCTATCGGTCTACAATGAGCAGTTCTTC; CDR3aa: CASSLSVYNEQFF
d_gene: -; abundance: -; j_gene: TRBJ1-1; v_gene: TRBV9; CDR3nt: TGTGCCAGCAGCGTTCGGACGGAGTTCACTGAAGCTTTCTTT; CDR3aa: CASSVRTEFTEAFF
d_gene: -; abundance: -; j_gene: TRBJ2-7; v_gene: TRBV29-1; CDR3nt: TGCAGCGTTGAGGGCAGGGGAGCCCCCTACGAGCAGTACTTC; CDR3aa: CSVEGRGAPYEQYF
d_gene: TRBD1; abundance: -; j_gene: TRBJ2-7; v_gene: TRBV29-1; CDR3nt: TGCAGCGTGTTTGGGTTGGGACAGGGAGGGATCTACGAGCAGTACTTC; CDR3aa: CSVFGLGQGGIYEQYF
d_gene: TRBD1; abundance: few; j_gene: TRBJ2-7; v_gene: TRBV27; CDR3nt: TGTGCCAGCAGTTTTTCCGGGACAGTGGCCTACGAGCAGTACTTC; CDR3aa: CASSFSGTVAYEQYF
d_gene: TRBD2; abundance: many; j_gene: TRBJ2-7; v_gene: TRBV28; CDR3nt: TGTGCCAGCAACCCCCCATGGGGTAGCGGGAGATCAATCTCTCTCCACGAGCAGTACTTC; CDR3aa: CASNPPWGSGRSISLHEQYF
d_gene: TRBD2; abundance: -; j_gene: TRBJ2-2; v_gene: TRBV5-4; CDR3nt: TGTGCCAGCAGCATGGGACTAGCGGGAGAAGTCGGGGAGCTGTTTTTT; CDR3aa: CASSMGLAGEVGELFF
d_gene: -; abundance: few; j_gene: TRBJ1-1; v_gene: TRBV27; CDR3nt: TGTGCCAGCAGTTTACAACCGGGGGGGAACACTGAAGCTTTCTTT; CDR3aa: CASSLQPGGNTEAFF
d_gene: TRBD2; abundance: -; j_gene: TRBJ2-7; v_gene: TRBV19; CDR3nt: TGTGCCAGTAGTCACGGGGAGGGGTACGAGCAGTACTTC; CDR3aa: CASSHGEGYEQYF
d_gene: TRBD1; abundance: -; j_gene: TRBJ2-2; v_gene: TRBV19; CDR3nt: TGTGCCAGTAGTATGGCCAACAGGGGCCCCGGGGAGCTGTTTTTT; CDR3aa: CASSMANRGPGELFF
d_gene: -; abundance: many; j_gene: TRBJ2-1; v_gene: TRBV12-3/TRBV12-4; CDR3nt: TGTGCCAGCAGTTTGGTACTAGCTGGGGCCAATGAGCAGTTCTTC; CDR3aa: CASSLVLAGANEQFF
d_gene: TRBD2; abundance: -; j_gene: TRBJ2-2; v_gene: TRBV7-8; CDR3nt: TGTGCCAGCAGCTCACAGGGACCCGGGAGGGCCACCGGGGAGCTGTTTTTT; CDR3aa: CASSSQGPGRATGELFF
d_gene: TRBD1; abundance: many; j_gene: TRBJ1-1; v_gene: TRBV5-1; CDR3nt: TGCGCCAGCAGCTTGACTATCGGGACAGAGAACACTGAAGCTTTCTTT; CDR3aa: CASSLTIGTENTEAFF
d_gene: -; abundance: many; j_gene: TRBJ1-1; v_gene: TRBV5-1; CDR3nt: TGCGCCAGCAGCTTGCGGACAGCGAACACTGAAGCTTTCTTT; CDR3aa: CASSLRTANTEAFF
d_gene: -; abundance: -; j_gene: TRBJ2-4; v_gene: TRBV20-1; CDR3nt: TGCAGTGTCCACCGCCCGGCAGGGCCCCGGTTTGACATTCAGTACTTC; CDR3aa: CSVHRPAGPRFDIQYF
d_gene: -; abundance: many; j_gene: TRBJ1-1; v_gene: TRBV3-1; CDR3nt: TGTGCCAGCAGCCCGAGTGTGATGAACACTGAAGCTTTCTTT; CDR3aa: CASSPSVMNTEAFF
d_gene: -; abundance: many; j_gene: TRBJ2-2; v_gene: TRBV10-3; CDR3nt: TGTGCCATCAGTCGCCAAGCTTTATCCACCGGGGAGCTGTTTTTT; CDR3aa: CAISRQALSTGELFF
d_gene: TRBD2; abundance: many; j_gene: TRBJ2-1; v_gene: TRBV20-1; CDR3nt: TGCAGTGCTCCGGGAGGGACTAGCCTCTACAATGAGCAGTTCTTC; CDR3aa: CSAPGGTSLYNEQFF
d_gene: TRBD2; abundance: -; j_gene: TRBJ2-7; v_gene: TRBV5-1; CDR3nt: TGCGCCAGCAGCGAAGAGCGGGAGTGGTACGAGCAGTACTTC; CDR3aa: CASSEEREWYEQYF
d_gene: -; abundance: few; j_gene: TRBJ2-1; v_gene: TRBV6-1; CDR3nt: TGTGCCAGCAGTCGGAACGAAGGCGGAAGGCAGTTCTTC; CDR3aa: CASSRNEGGRQFF
d_gene: TRBD1; abundance: many; j_gene: TRBJ1-2; v_gene: TRBV6-1; CDR3nt: TGTGCCAGCAGTGAACCGACTTACGACAGGGGAGATGGCTACACCTTC; CDR3aa: CASSEPTYDRGDGYTF